The sequence of this TCR beta chain was determined in a study of T cells in Graves' hyperthyroidism and ophthalmopathy. Amplified regions were TCR beta CDR3 sequences from RNA transcripts. Researchers ran a first-round RT-PCR on the TCR CDR3 using the HTBI primer set. TCRdb recomputed calls from the multiplex PCR reads with MiXCR, one row per CDR3 protein. Of 500,000 to 550,000 distinct CDR3 sequences listed, about 20% were seen once; the top ten hold 40% to 50%. This CDR3 has 15 amino acids. Trimming left V 6 bases short and J 1 base short, with 16 bases between. In germline, CDR1 is SGHDT, CDR2 YYEEEE.

This chain links TRBV5-6 with TRBJ1-2; TRBD1 might be the D (5 bases). Sequenced: blood. The receptor's source is a man aged 35-49 years with Graves' ophthalmopathy. CDR3 amino acids: CASTPTGGNNYGYTF. In DNA form, the CDR3 reads TGTGCCAGCACTCCTACCGGGGGAAATAACTATGGCTACACCTTC.